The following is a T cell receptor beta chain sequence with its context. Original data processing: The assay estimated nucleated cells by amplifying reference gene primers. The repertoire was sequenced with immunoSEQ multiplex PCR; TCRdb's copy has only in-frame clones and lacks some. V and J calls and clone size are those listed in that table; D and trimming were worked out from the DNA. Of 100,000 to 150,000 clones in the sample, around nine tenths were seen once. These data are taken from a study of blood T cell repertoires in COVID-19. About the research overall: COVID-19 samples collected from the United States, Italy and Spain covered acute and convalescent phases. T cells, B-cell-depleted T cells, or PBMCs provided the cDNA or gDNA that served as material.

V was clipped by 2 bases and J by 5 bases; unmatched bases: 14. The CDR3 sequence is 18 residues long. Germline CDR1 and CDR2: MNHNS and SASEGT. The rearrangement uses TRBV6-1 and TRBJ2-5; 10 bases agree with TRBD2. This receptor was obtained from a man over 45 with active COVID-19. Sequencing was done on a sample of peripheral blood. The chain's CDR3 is CASSEFGASGSVRETQYF. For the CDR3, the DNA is TGTGCCAGCAGTGAATTTGGGGCTAGCGGGAGTGTGAGGGAGACCCAGTACTTC.